These T cell receptor beta chains were read from a single sample in a study of blood T cell repertoires in COVID-19. Using immunoSEQ multiplex PCR, the repertoire was profiled, and TCRdb retains in-frame clones only, with some absent. This sample yields about 400,000 clones, of which over 85% are seen a single time; 1.5% to 2% belongs to the top ten. Specimen: PBMCs or T cells enriched from blood (not recorded which). These receptors were obtained from a woman in her 30s who had recovered from COVID-19. The CDR3 runs from the conserved cysteine through the conserved F or W. The D gene is left open where the match is weak. Clone sizes are given selectively: once, few, many, or a class where the clone is expanded.

j_gene	abundance	d_gene	v_gene	CDR3nt	CDR3aa
TRBJ2-1	NA	TRBD1	TRBV15	TGTGCCACCAGCAGAGATGACAGGGGGTGGAATGAGCAGTTCTTC	CATSRDDRGWNEQFF
TRBJ1-6	NA	NA	TRBV30	TGTGCCTGGAGCCCTGGAGGGAATTCACCCCTCCACTTT	CAWSPGGNSPLHF
TRBJ2-7	NA	TRBD2	TRBV19	TGTGCCAGTAGTATGGAGGGACTAGCGGATTACGAGCAGTACTTC	CASSMEGLADYEQYF
TRBJ2-3	NA	TRBD1	TRBV18	TGTGCCAGCTCACTACAGGGGGCAGATACGCAGTATTTT	CASSLQGADTQYF
TRBJ1-1	NA	NA	TRBV21-1	TGTGCCAGCAGCAAAGAAGAGGGGGCGAGGTCTGAAGCTTTCTTT	CASSKEEGARSEAFF
TRBJ1-2	NA	NA	TRBV28	TGTGCCAGCAGTCCCGCGGACAGAGGCTACACCTTC	CASSPADRGYTF
TRBJ2-2	NA	TRBD2	TRBV28	TGTGCCAGCAGTCCCCATGAAAGCGGGAGGGGGGAGCTGTTTTTT	CASSPHESGRGELFF
TRBJ2-1	NA	TRBD2	TRBV5-1	TGCGCCAGCAGCCCCCAGGGACTAGCGGTTTCCTACAATGAGCAGTTCTTC	CASSPQGLAVSYNEQFF
TRBJ1-2	once	NA	TRBV5-1	TGCGCCAGCTCAGAAATCGGGGGTATTGAAACTAACTATGGCTACACCTTC	CASSEIGGIETNYGYTF
TRBJ1-3	NA	NA	TRBV28	TGTGCCAGCTCATCTGGGGCTTCGGGAAACACCATATATTTT	CASSSGASGNTIYF
TRBJ2-1	NA	TRBD1	TRBV27	TGTGCCAGCAGTCGACAGGGTCCGAAAAGCTCCTACAATGAGCAGTTCTTC	CASSRQGPKSSYNEQFF
TRBJ2-7	NA	TRBD1	TRBV5-1	TGCGCCAGCAGCTTGGGGGACAGGCGGCTCCTGAACGAGCAGTACTTC	CASSLGDRRLLNEQYF
TRBJ1-5	NA	NA	TRBV4-2	TGTGCCAGCAGCCAAGAGGAGGGGCAAAGCAATCAGCCCCAGCATTTT	CASSQEEGQSNQPQHF
TRBJ1-1	once	NA	TRBV11-2	TGTGCCAGCAGCCACGCCCCAGGGTTACTGAACACTGAAGCTTTCTTT	CASSHAPGLLNTEAFF
TRBJ1-2	NA	NA	TRBV19	TGTGCCAGTAGTATGGGGGGAGCTAACTATGGCTACACCTTC	CASSMGGANYGYTF
TRBJ2-7	NA	TRBD2	TRBV20-1	TGCAGTGCTAGTTCGCCGTGGACTAGCGGGAGCTCCTACGAGCAGTACTTC	CSASSPWTSGSSYEQYF
TRBJ2-6	NA	NA	TRBV7-6	TGTGCCAGCAGCTCTAGGGGTGCTGGGGCCAACGTCCTGACTTTC	CASSSRGAGANVLTF
TRBJ1-5	NA	NA	TRBV5-6	TGTGCCAGCAGCTTGTTTACAGGGCGCAGCAATCAGCCCCAGCATTTT	CASSLFTGRSNQPQHF
TRBJ2-7	NA	NA	TRBV27	TGTGCCAGCAGCGCCTGGGGGGTCTTCTCCTACGAGCAGTACTTC	CASSAWGVFSYEQYF
TRBJ2-1	NA	TRBD2	TRBV5-6	TGTGCCAGCACCTATAGCGGGAGGGGGACCTACAATGAGCAGTTCTTC	CASTYSGRGTYNEQFF
TRBJ2-1	NA	NA	TRBV11-3	TGTGCCAGCAGCGGAGGCTATAACTCCTACAATGAGCAGTTCTTC	CASSGGYNSYNEQFF
TRBJ2-5	NA	NA	TRBV19	TGTGCCAGTAGACCATCAGGGCGAGAGACCCAGTACTTC	CASRPSGRETQYF
TRBJ1-2	NA	NA	TRBV9	TGTGCCAGCAGCGTAGAAAGGGCAGCGGGGAACTATGGCTACACCTTC	CASSVERAAGNYGYTF
TRBJ1-3	NA	NA	TRBV4-1	TGCGCCAGCAGCCAACCCTTGCGAGCCACAGGGACTGGAAACACCATATATTTT	CASSQPLRATGTGNTIYF
TRBJ2-7	NA	TRBD2	TRBV9	TGTGCCAGCAGCGTAGGGAGCGGGAGGGCCGTCTACGAGCAGTACTTC	CASSVGSGRAVYEQYF